The clone carrying this TCR beta chain was seen only once. Per germline, CDR1 KGHSH and CDR2 LQKENI. CDR3 length: 16 residues. The V end was cut by 3 bases, the J end by 0 bases, with 9 bases between. This sample was included in a study of control samples from healthy donors and cancer patients. Produced via immunoSEQ multiplex PCR; TCRdb's table is partial and in-frame only. The data show some 19,000 clones, roughly 80% seen once. Sequencing was performed on PBMCs. The V and J genes are TRBV18 and TRBJ1-6, with TRBD1 as a possible D gene (5 bases). This sequence originates from a man in his sixties with colorectal cancer. DNA of the CDR3: TGTGCCAGCTCACCGACGACAGACTCCTATAATTCACCCCTCCACTTT. Its translation is CASSPTTDSYNSPLHF.